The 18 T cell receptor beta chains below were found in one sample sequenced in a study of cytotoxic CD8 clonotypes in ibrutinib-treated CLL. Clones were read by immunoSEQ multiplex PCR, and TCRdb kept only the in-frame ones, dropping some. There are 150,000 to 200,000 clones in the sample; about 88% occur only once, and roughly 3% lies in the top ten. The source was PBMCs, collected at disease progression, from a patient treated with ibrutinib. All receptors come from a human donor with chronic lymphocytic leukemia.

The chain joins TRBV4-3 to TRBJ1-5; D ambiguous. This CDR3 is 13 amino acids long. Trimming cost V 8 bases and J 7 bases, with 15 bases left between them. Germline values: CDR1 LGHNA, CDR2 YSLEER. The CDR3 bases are TGCGCCAGCTCCGTCCAGGCCGGGCAGCCCCAGCATTTT. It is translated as CASSVQAGQPQHF.

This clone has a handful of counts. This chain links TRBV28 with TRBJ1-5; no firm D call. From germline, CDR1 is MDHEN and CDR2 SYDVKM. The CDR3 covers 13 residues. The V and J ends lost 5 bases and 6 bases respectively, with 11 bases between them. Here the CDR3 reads CASSLTSGQPQHF. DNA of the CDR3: TGTGCCAGCAGTCTCACGTCGGGTCAGCCCCAGCATTTT.

The chain's CDR3 is CASSLASYEQYF. The CDR3 nucleotides are TGTGCCAGCAGCTTAGCCTCCTACGAGCAGTACTTC. The chain is built from TRBV11-3 and TRBJ2-7; no clear D. From germline, CDR1 is SGHNT and CDR2 YENEEA. This CDR3 has 12 residues. V was pared by 1 base and J by 0 bases, with 1 base between.

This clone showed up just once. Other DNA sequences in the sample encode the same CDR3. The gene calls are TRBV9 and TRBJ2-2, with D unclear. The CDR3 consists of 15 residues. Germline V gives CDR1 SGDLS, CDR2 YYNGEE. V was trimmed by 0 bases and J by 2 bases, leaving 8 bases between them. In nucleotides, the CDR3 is TGTGCCAGCAGCGTAGTTTCAGGAAACACCGGGGAGCTGTTTTTT. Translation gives CASSVVSGNTGELFF. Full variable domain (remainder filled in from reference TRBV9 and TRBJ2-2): DSGVTQTPKHLITATGQRVTLRCSPRSGDLSVYWYQQSLDQGLQFLIQYYNGEERAKGNILERFSAQQFPDLHSELNLSSLELGDSALYFCASSVVSGNTGELFFGEGSRLTVL.

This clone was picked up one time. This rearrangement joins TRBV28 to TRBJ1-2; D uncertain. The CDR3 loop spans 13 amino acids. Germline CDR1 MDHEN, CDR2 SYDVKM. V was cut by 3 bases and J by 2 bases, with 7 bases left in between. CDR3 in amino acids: CASSLARNYGYTF. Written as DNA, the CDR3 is TGTGCCAGCAGTTTGGCCCGGAACTATGGCTACACCTTC.

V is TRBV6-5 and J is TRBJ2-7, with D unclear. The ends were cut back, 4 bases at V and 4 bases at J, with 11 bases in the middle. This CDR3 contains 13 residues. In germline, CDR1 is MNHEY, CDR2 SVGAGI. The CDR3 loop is CASSSSFRYEQYF. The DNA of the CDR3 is TGTGCCAGCAGTTCTTCCTTTCGGTACGAGCAGTACTTC.

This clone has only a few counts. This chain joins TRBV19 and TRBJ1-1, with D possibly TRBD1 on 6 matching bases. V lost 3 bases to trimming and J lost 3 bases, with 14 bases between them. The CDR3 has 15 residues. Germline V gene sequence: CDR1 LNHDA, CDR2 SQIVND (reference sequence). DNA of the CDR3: TGTGCCAGTAGTATCCTCTACAGGGTTGACACTGAAGCTTTCTTT. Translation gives CASSILYRVDTEAFF.

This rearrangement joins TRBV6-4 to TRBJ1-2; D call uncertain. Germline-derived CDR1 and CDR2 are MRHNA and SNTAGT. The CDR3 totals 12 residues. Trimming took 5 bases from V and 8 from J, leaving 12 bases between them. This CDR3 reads CASSTTEGGYTF. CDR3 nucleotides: TGTGCCAGCAGTACCACAGAGGGCGGCTACACCTTC.

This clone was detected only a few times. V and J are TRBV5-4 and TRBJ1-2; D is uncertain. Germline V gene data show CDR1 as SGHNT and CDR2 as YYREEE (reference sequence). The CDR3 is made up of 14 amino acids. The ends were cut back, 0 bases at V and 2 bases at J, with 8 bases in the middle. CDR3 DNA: TGTGCCAGCAGCTTGGACTGGGAGAACTATGGCTACACCTTC. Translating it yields CASSLDWENYGYTF.

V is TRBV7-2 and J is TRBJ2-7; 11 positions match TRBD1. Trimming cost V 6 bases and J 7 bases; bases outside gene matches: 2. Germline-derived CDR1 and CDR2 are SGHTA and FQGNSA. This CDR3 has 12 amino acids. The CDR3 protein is CASRGTGGEQYF. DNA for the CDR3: TGTGCCAGCAGGGGGACAGGGGGAGAGCAGTACTTC.

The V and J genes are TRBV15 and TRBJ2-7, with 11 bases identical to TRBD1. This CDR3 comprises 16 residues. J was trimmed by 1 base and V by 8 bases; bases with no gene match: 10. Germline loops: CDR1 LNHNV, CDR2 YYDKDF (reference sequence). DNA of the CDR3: TGTGCCACCTCAGACCTAGGACAGGGGGCTTCCTACGAGCAGTACTTC. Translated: CATSDLGQGASYEQYF.

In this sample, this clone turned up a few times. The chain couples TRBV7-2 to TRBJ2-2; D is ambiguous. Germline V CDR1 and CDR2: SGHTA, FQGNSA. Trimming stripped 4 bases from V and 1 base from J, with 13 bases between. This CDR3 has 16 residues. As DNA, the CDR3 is TGTGCCAGCAGCTCCACAAGGGTGGAGAACACCGGGGAGCTGTTTTTT. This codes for CASSSTRVENTGELFF.

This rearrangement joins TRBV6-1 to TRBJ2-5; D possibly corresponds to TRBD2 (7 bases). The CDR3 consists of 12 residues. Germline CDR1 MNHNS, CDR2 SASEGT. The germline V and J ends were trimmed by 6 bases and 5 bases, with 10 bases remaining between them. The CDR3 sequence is CASRGGLETQYF. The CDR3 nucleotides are TGTGCCAGCAGGGGGGGGCTGGAGACCCAGTACTTC.

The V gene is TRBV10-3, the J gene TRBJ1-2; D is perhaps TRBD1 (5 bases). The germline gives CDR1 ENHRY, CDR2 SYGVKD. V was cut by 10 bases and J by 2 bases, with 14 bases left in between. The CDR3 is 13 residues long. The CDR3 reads CATWMGGNYGYTF. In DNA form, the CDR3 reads TGTGCCACCTGGATGGGGGGGAACTATGGCTACACCTTC.

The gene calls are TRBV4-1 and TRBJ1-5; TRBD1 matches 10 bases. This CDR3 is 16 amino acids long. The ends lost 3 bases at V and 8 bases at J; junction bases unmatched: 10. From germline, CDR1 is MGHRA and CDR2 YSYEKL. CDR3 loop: CASSQYRDRGAEPQHF. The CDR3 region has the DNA TGCGCCAGCAGCCAGTACCGGGACAGGGGCGCGGAGCCCCAGCATTTT.

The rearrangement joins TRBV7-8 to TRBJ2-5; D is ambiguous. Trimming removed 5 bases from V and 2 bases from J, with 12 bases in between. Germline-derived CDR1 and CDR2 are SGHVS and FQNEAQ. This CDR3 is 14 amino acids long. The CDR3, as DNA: TGTGCCAGCAGCCTAACATCAGTTCAAGAGACCCAGTACTTC. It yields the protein CASSLTSVQETQYF.

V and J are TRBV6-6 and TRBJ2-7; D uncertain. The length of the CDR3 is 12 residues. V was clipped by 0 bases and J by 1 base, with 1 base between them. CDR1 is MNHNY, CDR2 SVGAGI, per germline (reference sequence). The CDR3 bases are TGTGCCAGCAGTTACTCATCCTACGAGCAGTACTTC. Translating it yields CASSYSSYEQYF.

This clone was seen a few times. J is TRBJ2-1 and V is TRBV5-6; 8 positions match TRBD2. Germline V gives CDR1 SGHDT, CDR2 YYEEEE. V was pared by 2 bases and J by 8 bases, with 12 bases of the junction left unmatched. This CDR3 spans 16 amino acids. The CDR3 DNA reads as TGTGCCAGCAGCTTTCAACGGACTAGCCAAGGGGATGAGCAGTTCTTC. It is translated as CASSFQRTSQGDEQFF. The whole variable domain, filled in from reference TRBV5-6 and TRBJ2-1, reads DAGVTQSPTHLIKTRGQQVTLRCSPKSGHDTVSWYQQALGQGPQFIFQYYEEEERQRGNFPDRFSGHQFPNYSSELNVNALLLGDSALYLCASSFQRTSQGDEQFFGPGTRLTVL.